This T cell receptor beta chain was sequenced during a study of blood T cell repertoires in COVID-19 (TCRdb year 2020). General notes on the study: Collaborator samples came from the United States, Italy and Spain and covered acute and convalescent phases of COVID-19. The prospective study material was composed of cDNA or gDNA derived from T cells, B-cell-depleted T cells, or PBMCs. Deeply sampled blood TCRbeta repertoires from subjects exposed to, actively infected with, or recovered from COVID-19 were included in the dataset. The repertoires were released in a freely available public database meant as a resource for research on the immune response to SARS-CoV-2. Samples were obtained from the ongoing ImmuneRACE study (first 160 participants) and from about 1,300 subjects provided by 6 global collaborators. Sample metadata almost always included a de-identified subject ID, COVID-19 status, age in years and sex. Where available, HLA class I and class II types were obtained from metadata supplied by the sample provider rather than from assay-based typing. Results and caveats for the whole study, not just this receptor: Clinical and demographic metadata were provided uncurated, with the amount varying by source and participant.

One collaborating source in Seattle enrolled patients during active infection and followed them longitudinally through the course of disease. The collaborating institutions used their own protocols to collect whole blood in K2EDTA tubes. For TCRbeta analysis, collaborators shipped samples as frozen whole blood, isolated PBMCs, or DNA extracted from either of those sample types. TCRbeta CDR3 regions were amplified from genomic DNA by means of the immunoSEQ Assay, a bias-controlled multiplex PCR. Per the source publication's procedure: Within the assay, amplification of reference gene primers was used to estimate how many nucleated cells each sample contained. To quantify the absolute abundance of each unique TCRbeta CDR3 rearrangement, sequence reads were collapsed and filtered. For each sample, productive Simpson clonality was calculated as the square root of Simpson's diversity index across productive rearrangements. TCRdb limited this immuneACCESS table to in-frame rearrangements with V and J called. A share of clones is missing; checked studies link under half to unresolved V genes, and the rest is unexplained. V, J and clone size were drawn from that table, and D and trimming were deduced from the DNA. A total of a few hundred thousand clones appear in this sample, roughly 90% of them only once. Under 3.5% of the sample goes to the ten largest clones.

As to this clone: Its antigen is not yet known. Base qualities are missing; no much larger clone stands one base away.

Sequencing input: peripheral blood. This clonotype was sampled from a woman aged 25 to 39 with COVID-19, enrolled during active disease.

Read as DNA, the sequence is TGTGCCAGCACTAGCCCGACAGGGGTCATCATCAACACCATATATTTT. It specifies CASTSPTGVIINTIYF. Here the chain combines TRBV2 and TRBJ1-3, with 8 bases aligning to TRBD1. From cysteine to phenylalanine, the CDR3 is 16 amino acids long. Only the CDR3 region is kept as DNA, spanning 48 bases read in frame from base 1. Unmatched junction bases come to 15, with V trimmed by 7 bases and J by 7 bases. The germline V gene supplies CDR1 SNHLY and CDR2 FYNNEI. The reference TRBV2 and TRBJ1-3 proteins fill in what lies around the CDR3, so the full variable domain reads EPEVTQTPSHQVTQMGQEVILRCVPISNHLYFYWYRQILGQKVEFLVSFYNNEISEKSEIFDDQFSVERPDGSNFTLKIRSTKLEDSAMYFCASTSPTGVIINTIYFGEGSWLTVV.